A selection of T cell receptor beta chains follows, all from one sample in a study of shared clonotypes between healthy human individuals. Sequencing used immunoSEQ multiplex PCR; TCRdb keeps in-frame clones, though not all of them. Found here are over 400,000 clones, approximately 94% of them singletons; the top ten hold about 0.064%. The specimen sequenced was naive CD4+ T cells sorted from blood. These receptors originate from a woman aged 25 to 39 in good health. Both conserved end residues are part of each CDR3. The D gene is left open where the match is weak. Rows may omit the clone size; those that give it use once, few, many or a size class.

v_call	clone_size	d_call	j_call	cdr3_nt	cdr3_aa
TRBV7-3	NA	NA	TRBJ2-1	TGTGCCAGCAGCCCCTCCGGAGTAAGCTCCTACAATGAGCAGTTCTTC	CASSPSGVSSYNEQFF
TRBV7-9	NA	NA	TRBJ2-7	TGTGCCAGCAGTCCCCGTCGACAGCCCTACGAGCAGTACTTC	CASSPRRQPYEQYF
TRBV28	NA	TRBD1	TRBJ2-4	TGTGCCAGCAGTTTACCCCCCAGGGGGCGCGGGGCCAAAAACATTCAGTACTTC	CASSLPPRGRGAKNIQYF
TRBV29-1	NA	NA	TRBJ2-7	TGCAGCGTTTGTTTCGGGCCCCGCGAGCAGTACTTC	CSVCFGPREQYF
TRBV10-2	NA	NA	TRBJ1-4	TGCGCCAGCAGTGAGGGGACAAGGTTTACAACTAATGAAAAACTGTTTTTT	CASSEGTRFTTNEKLFF
TRBV2	NA	TRBD1	TRBJ2-7	TGTGCCAGCAGTCGGGACAGCTCCTACGAGCAGTACTTC	CASSRDSSYEQYF
TRBV30	NA	TRBD2	TRBJ2-7	TGTGCCTGGAGCGGGTTAGCGGGAGGGACCGAGCAGTACTTC	CAWSGLAGGTEQYF
TRBV10-3	NA	NA	TRBJ2-7	TGTGCCGTCTCGCAAGCGGGTGAGCAGTACTTC	CAVSQAGEQYF
TRBV4-1	NA	TRBD2	TRBJ2-3	TGCGCCAGCAGCCAAGGGATCCCAGCGGGAAAAAGCACAGATACGCAGTATTTT	CASSQGIPAGKSTDTQYF
TRBV7-7	NA	NA	TRBJ2-3	TGTGCCAGCGGCCCGGGACCCGGGTTGAGCACAGATACGCAGTATTTT	CASGPGPGLSTDTQYF
TRBV15	NA	NA	TRBJ2-2	TGTGCCACCAGCAGTGGGCGTGCAGGGCGAACCGGGGAGCTGTTTTTT	CATSSGRAGRTGELFF
TRBV9	NA	NA	TRBJ1-1	TGTGCCAGCAGCCCTCGGAGGCCTTCGCATGGGGAGAACACTGAAGCTTTCTTT	CASSPRRPSHGENTEAFF
TRBV2	NA	NA	TRBJ1-1	TGTGCCAGCAGTGATAGCGGACTTGAAGCTTTCTTT	CASSDSGLEAFF
TRBV6-5	NA	NA	TRBJ2-3	TGTGCCAGCAGTTCTCCCGGCGGACGCACAGATACGCAGTATTTT	CASSSPGGRTDTQYF
TRBV7-6	once	TRBD2	TRBJ2-7	TGTGCCAGCAGCTTAGCAGCGACTAGCGGATACTCCTACGAGCAGTACTTC	CASSLAATSGYSYEQYF
TRBV18	NA	NA	TRBJ1-2	TGTGCCAGCTCACCACCGGGACAAGTGAACTATGGCTACACCTTC	CASSPPGQVNYGYTF
TRBV28	NA	TRBD1	TRBJ1-5	TGTGCCAGCAGTCCCCCCGGGACAGGGCTATCATATAGCAATCAGCCCCAGCATTTT	CASSPPGTGLSYSNQPQHF
TRBV5-1	NA	TRBD2	TRBJ2-7	TGCGCCAGCAGCTCGGGACTATACCTCTACGAGCAGTACTTC	CASSSGLYLYEQYF
TRBV28	NA	TRBD1	TRBJ1-5	TGTGCCAGCAGCCTTGGACAGGTTTATAGCAATCAGCCCCAGCATTTT	CASSLGQVYSNQPQHF
TRBV18	once	NA	TRBJ1-1	TGTGCCAGCTCACTAGATCGAACCAACACTGAAGCTTTCTTT	CASSLDRTNTEAFF
TRBV18	NA	TRBD2	TRBJ2-3	TGTGCCAGCTCACCACAACAGGCGGGGGGGACAGATACGCAGTATTTT	CASSPQQAGGTDTQYF
TRBV28	NA	TRBD1	TRBJ1-4	TGTGCCAGCAGTTTATGGTGGGACAGACAGAATGAAAAACTGTTTTTT	CASSLWWDRQNEKLFF
TRBV27	NA	NA	TRBJ1-1	TGTGCCAGCAAGGACGGTCGGGTTTCCACTGAAGCTTTCTTT	CASKDGRVSTEAFF